Presented here are 10 T cell receptor beta chains from one specimen sequenced in a study of blood T cell repertoires in COVID-19. Profiling relied on immunoSEQ multiplex PCR, and the TCRdb table lists in-frame clones only, not all of them. The table includes over 150,000 clones, about 85% detected once. What was sequenced was peripheral blood. The receptors were sampled from a man between 35 and 55 years old with acute or convalescent COVID-19.

The chain recombines TRBV6-5 with TRBJ2-5; a weak D match, TRBD1 (6 bases). Germline V gene data show CDR1 as MNHEY and CDR2 as SVGAGI. V lost 7 bases to trimming and J lost 4 bases, with 16 bases between them. There are 14 residues in the CDR3. In nucleotides, the CDR3 is TGTGCCAGCAATAAGGCCGCACAGGGAGAGACCCAGTACTTC. It yields the protein CASNKAAQGETQYF.

On this clone: In the same sample, other DNA sequences code for this CDR3. J is TRBJ1-6 and V is TRBV19, with 8 bases that match TRBD1. From germline, CDR1 is LNHDA and CDR2 SQIVND (reference sequence). CDR3 length: 13 amino acids. V dropped 6 bases and J dropped 8; count of bases not matched to a gene: 3. In nucleotides, the CDR3 is TGTGCCAGTAGCCAACAGGGGGATTCACCCCTCCACTTT. Translating gives CASSQQGDSPLHF.

The table lists this clone with a few counts. Here the CDR3 DNA reads TGTGCCAGCAGCTTAGCCAGGGGAACTCAGCCCCAGCATTTT. It yields the protein CASSLARGTQPQHF. The J gene is TRBJ1-5, the V gene TRBV11-2; D possibly corresponds to TRBD1 (6 bases). V was trimmed by 1 base and J by 6 bases, leaving 10 bases between them. This CDR3 has 14 amino acids. Germline CDR1 is SGHAT and CDR2 is FQNNGV.

This rearrangement joins TRBV9 to TRBJ2-3, with 8 positions matching TRBD2. With V trimmed by 3 bases and J by 2 bases, 5 bases remained unmatched. The CDR3 sequence is 15 residues long. CDR1 SGDLS and CDR2 YYNGEE come from the germline V gene. The CDR3 DNA follows: TGTGCCAGCAGCGCCGACGGGGGGGCCACAGATACGCAGTATTTT. Translating it yields CASSADGGATDTQYF.

V usage is TRBV9 and J usage is TRBJ2-1; 9 bases line up with TRBD1. The trim removed 4 bases at V and 7 bases at J, leaving 12 bases unmatched. This CDR3 has 16 amino acids. Germline assignment: CDR1 SGDLS and CDR2 YYNGEE. In nucleotides, the CDR3 is TGTGCCAGCAGCCCCATTGGGACAGGGAGGGGAAATGAGCAGTTCTTC. Protein product: CASSPIGTGRGNEQFF.

The chain recombines TRBV2 with TRBJ1-2; 8 nucleotides line up with TRBD1. J lost 4 bases, V lost 5 bases, and 3 bases had no gene match. CDR3 length: 13 residues. CDR1 and CDR2 from the germline V gene are SNHLY and FYNNEI. The CDR3 region is CASSRQGSYGYTF. For the CDR3, the DNA is TGTGCCAGCAGTCGACAGGGGAGCTATGGCTACACCTTC.

A remark on this clone: One junction end does not reproduce the germline sequence, and a read error may be involved. V usage is TRBV7-7 and J usage is TRBJ2-5, with TRBD1 matching 7 bases. This CDR3 spans 15 amino acids. Germline CDR1 reads SSHAT; CDR2 reads FNYEAQ (reference sequence). CDR3 in DNA: TGTGCTAGCAGCTTAGGGGGACAGAGTCAAGAGACCCAGTACTTC. This codes for CASSLGGQSQETQYF. The full variable domain, in which reference TRBV7-7 and TRBJ2-5 provide the parts outside the CDR3, is GAGVSQSPRYKVTKRGQDVTLRCDPISSHATLYWYQQALGQGPEFLTYFNYEAQPDKSGLPSDRFSAERPEGSISTLTIQRTEQRDSAMYRCASSLGGQSQETQYFGPGTRLLVL.

The genes are TRBV4-3 and TRBJ2-1, with a weak D call TRBD1 (6 bases). This CDR3 contains 14 residues. Germline V gene sequence: CDR1 LGHNA, CDR2 YSLEER. V lost 4 bases and J lost 4, with 11 bases in between. The CDR3 bases are TGCGCCAGCAGCCCACCCGGACAGTACAATGAGCAGTTCTTC. Encoded protein: CASSPPGQYNEQFF.

This chain connects TRBV13 to TRBJ2-7; tentative D call: TRBD1 (6 bases). The CDR3 has 13 amino acids. With 5 bases removed from V and 3 bases from J, the gap between germline ends came to 11 bases. Germline lookup yields CDR1 PRHDT and CDR2 FYEKMQ (reference sequence). The CDR3 DNA sequence: TGTGCCAGCAGCCGGATGGACAGCTACGAGCAGTACTTC. It is translated as CASSRMDSYEQYF.

J is TRBJ1-5 and V is TRBV28; the match to TRBD1 covers 8 bases. V shed 6 bases, J shed 7 bases, and the junction held 11 bases outside the gene matches. The CDR3 is made up of 15 amino acids. Germline CDR1 is MDHEN and CDR2 is SYDVKM. CDR3 DNA sequence: TGTGCCAGCAGCCCAACTGGACAGGGTCGACAGCCCCAGCATTTT. Its translation: CASSPTGQGRQPQHF.